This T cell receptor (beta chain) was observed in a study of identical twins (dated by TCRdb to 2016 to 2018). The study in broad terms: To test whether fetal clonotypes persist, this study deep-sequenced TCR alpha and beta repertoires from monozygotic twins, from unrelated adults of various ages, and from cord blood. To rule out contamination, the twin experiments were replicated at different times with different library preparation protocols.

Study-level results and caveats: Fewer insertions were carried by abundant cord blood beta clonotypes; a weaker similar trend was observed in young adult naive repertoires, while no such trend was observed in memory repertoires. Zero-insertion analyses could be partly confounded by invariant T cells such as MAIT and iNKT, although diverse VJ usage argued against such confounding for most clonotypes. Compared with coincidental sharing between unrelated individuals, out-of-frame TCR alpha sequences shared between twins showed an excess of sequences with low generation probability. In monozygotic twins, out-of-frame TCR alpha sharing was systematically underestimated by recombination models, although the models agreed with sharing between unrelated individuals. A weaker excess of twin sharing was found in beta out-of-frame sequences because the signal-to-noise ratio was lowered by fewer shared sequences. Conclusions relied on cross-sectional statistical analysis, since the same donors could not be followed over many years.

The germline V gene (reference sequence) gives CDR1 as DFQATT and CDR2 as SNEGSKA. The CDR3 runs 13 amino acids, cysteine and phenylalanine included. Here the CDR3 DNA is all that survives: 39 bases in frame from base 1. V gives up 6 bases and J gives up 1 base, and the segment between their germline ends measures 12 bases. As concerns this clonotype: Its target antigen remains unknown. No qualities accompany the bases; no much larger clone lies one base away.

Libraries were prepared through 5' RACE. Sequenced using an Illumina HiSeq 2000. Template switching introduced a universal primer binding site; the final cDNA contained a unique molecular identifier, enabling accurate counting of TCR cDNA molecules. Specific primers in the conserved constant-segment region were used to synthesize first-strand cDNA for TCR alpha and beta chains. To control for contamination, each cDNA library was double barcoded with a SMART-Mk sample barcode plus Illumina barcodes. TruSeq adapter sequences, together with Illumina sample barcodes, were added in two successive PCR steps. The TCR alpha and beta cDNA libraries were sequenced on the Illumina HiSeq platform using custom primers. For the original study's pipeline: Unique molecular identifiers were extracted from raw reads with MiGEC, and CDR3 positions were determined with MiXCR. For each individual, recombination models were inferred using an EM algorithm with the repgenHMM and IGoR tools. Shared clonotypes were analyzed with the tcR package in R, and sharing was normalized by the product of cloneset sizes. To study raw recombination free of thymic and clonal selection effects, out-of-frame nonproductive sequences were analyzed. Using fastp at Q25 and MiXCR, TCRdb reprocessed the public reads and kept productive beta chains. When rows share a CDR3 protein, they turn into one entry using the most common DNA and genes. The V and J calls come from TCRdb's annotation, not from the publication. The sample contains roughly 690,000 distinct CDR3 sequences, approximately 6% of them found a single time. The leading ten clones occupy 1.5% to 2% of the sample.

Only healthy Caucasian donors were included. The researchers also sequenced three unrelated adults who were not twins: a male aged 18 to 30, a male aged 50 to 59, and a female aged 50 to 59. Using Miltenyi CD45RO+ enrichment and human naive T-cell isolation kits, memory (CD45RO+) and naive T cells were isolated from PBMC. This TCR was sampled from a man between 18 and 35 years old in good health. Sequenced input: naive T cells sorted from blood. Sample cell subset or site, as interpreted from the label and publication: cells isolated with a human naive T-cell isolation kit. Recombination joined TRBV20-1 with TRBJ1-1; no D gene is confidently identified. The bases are TGCAGTGCCCTCGTGGGAGGGAACACTGAAGCTTTCTTT. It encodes CSALVGGNTEAFF.